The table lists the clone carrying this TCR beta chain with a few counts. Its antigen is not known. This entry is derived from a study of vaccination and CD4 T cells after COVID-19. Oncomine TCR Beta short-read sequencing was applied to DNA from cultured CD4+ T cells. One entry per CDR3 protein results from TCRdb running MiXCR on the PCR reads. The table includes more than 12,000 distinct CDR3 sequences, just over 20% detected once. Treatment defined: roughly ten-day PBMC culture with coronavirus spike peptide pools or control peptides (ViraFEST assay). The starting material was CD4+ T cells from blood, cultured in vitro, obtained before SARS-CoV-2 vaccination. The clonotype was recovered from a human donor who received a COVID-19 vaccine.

The CDR3 region has the DNA TGTGCCAGCAGCTTAGTAGCGGGGAACAATGAGCAGTTCTTC. Its translation: CASSLVAGNNEQFF. The genes are TRBV7-2 and TRBJ2-1, with TRBD2 matching over 8 bases. The germline V gene encodes CDR1 SGHTA and CDR2 FQGNSA. The CDR3 has 14 amino acids. Trimming cost V 1 base and J 5 bases; bases outside gene matches: 1.